The 9 T cell receptor beta chains below come from one sample, sequenced in a study of T cells after posttransplantation cyclophosphamide. TCRdb's copy holds only in-frame clones and misses some; the assay was immunoSEQ multiplex PCR. The table shows approximately 23,000 clones, with roughly 88% occurring only once. Sequencing was performed on PBMCs. These receptors all stem from an older woman with a blood cancer, CMV-positive, and with a related stem cell donor.

This rearrangement joins TRBV30 to TRBJ2-3; the D gene is possibly TRBD2 (5 bases). V was trimmed by 3 bases and J by 1 base, leaving 14 bases between them. Germline V lookup: CDR1 GTSNPN, CDR2 SVGIG (reference sequence). This CDR3 spans 15 amino acids. The CDR3 nucleotides are TGTGCCTGGAGCCGAGGGTACTCTGGCACAGATACGCAGTATTTT. Its translation is CAWSRGYSGTDTQYF.

This chain uses TRBV2 with TRBJ2-7, with TRBD1 identical over 10 bases. Trimming took 8 bases from V and 4 from J; bases not matched to a gene: 2. This CDR3 contains 12 residues. The germline CDR1 and CDR2 sequences are SNHLY and FYNNEI. CDR3 sequence reads: CASGQGEYEQYF. The CDR3 coding sequence is TGTGCCAGCGGACAGGGGGAGTACGAGCAGTACTTC.

This clone appeared a few times. V usage is TRBV12-5 and J usage is TRBJ2-1; 8 bases line up with TRBD2. The germline V gene has CDR1 LGHNT and CDR2 FRNRAP. This CDR3 has 18 amino acids. Losses at the gene ends were 0 bases for V and 1 base for J; bases not matched to a gene: 8. This chain's CDR3 is CASGLVLRGGRSYNEQFF. CDR3 DNA sequence: TGTGCTAGTGGTTTGGTTCTAAGGGGCGGGAGGTCCTACAATGAGCAGTTCTTC.

Worth noting for this clone: Other DNA sequences in the same sample also yield this CDR3. The V call is TRBV10-2, the J call TRBJ2-1; TRBD2 is a possible D gene (5 bases). The germline V gene encodes CDR1 WSHSY and CDR2 SAAADI. Trimming left V 8 bases short and J 0 bases short, with 5 bases between. The CDR3 length is 12 residues. The DNA for the CDR3 is TGCGCCAGCCGGGACTCCTACAATGAGCAGTTCTTC. It codes for CASRDSYNEQFF.

This clone appeared a single time. The genes are TRBV6-1 and TRBJ2-1, with 11 bases matching TRBD2. CDR3 length: 16 residues. V lost 3 bases to trimming and J lost 9 bases; unmatched junction nucleotides: 10. Germline CDR1 and CDR2: MNHNS and SASEGT. CDR3 residues: CASSDIQLAGGSEQFF. The CDR3 bases are TGTGCCAGCAGTGATATTCAGCTAGCGGGAGGTAGTGAGCAGTTCTTC.

There are a few counts of this clone. V and J are TRBV10-3 and TRBJ1-1; TRBD1 matches 9 bases. V gave up 0 bases and J gave up 6 bases; unmatched junction bases: 8. Germline CDR1 ENHRY, CDR2 SYGVKD. The CDR3 length is 16 residues. CDR3 coding DNA: TGTGCCATCAGTGAGTCGGCGTCGGGACAGGGCGCTGAAGCTTTCTTT. It is translated as CAISESASGQGAEAFF.

V usage is TRBV7-8 and J usage is TRBJ2-7; 11 bases align to TRBD2. The CDR3 spans 14 residues. V lost 6 bases and J lost 2; bases outside the gene matches: 3. Germline CDR1 and CDR2: SGHVS and FQNEAQ. The CDR3 nucleotides read TGTGCCAGCAGGAGACTAGCGGGAACCTACGAGCAGTACTTC. This sequence encodes CASRRLAGTYEQYF.

This clone was detected only once. The chain joins TRBV6-1 to TRBJ1-2; D is undetermined. The V end was cut by 5 bases, the J end by 3 bases, with 16 bases between. The germline gives CDR1 MNHNS, CDR2 SASEGT. There are 15 residues in the CDR3. CDR3 sequence (DNA): TGTGCCAGCAGTCTTTATAAGGGAGCGGACTATGGCTACACCTTC. Its protein is CASSLYKGADYGYTF.

The V gene is TRBV27, the J gene TRBJ2-7; 8 positions match TRBD2. Germline CDR1 and CDR2: MNHEY and SMNVEV (reference sequence). This CDR3 has 15 residues. V trimming: 2 bases; J trimming: 1 base; junction bases outside the gene matches: 4. Here the CDR3 DNA reads TGTGCCAGCAGTTTAGGTACTAGCGGATCCTACGAGCAGTACTTC. Protein: CASSLGTSGSYEQYF.